This record concerns one T cell receptor beta chain sequence. What it binds is not known. With 7 bases removed from V and 7 bases from J, the gap between germline ends came to 16 bases. The CDR3 totals 13 residues. Germline loops: CDR1 MDHEN, CDR2 SYDVKM. Data came from immunoSEQ multiplex PCR; TCRdb stores just in-frame clones and leaves some out. The sample has about 33,000 clones, 87% seen once. These data come from a study of T cells in tuberculosis. Overall study context: PBMC were archived before or within 7 days of starting treatment.

Study observations and caveats: GMM-specific TCRs were nearer to active tuberculosis alpha repertoires, suggesting expansion. Smaller alpha distances in active tuberculosis partly reflected shorter CDR3-alpha lengths.

As to time point: new active TB diagnosis, blood taken before or within 7 days of starting treatment. V and J are TRBV28 and TRBJ1-2; no clear D. Sample: PBMCs, taken at tuberculosis diagnosis. This clonotype was sampled from an adult with tuberculosis. In nucleotides, the CDR3 is TGTGCCAGCACCCCTCTCGGGAAGGGTGGCTACACCTTC. It translates to CASTPLGKGGYTF.